The entry that follows covers one T cell receptor beta chain sequence. Antigen: not known. Trimming cost V 4 bases and J 5 bases; bases outside gene matches: 7. The V gene's germline CDR1 is MNHNS and CDR2 SASEGT. The CDR3 contains 14 residues. This sample was included in a study of cytomegalovirus exposure and HLA in healthy donors. Study-level results: According to the study, 150 to 200 TCR beta chains were cytomegalovirus-associated.

The study ran its PCR with 60 Vbeta and 13 Jbeta primers. Generated by immunoSEQ multiplex PCR, the TCRdb table keeps only in-frame clones and is missing some. The table records 95,000 to 100,000 clones, around 77% of them present only once. The sequencing input was PBMCs. The TCR was taken from a man aged 40-49 years in good health and CMV-seronegative. V usage is TRBV6-1 and J usage is TRBJ2-7, with 8 bases matching TRBD2. The DNA of the CDR3 is TGTGCCAGCAGTGGGTCGGGGGGGGGCGACGAGCAGTACTTC. It is translated as CASSGSGGGDEQYF.